This TCR beta chain was documented in a study of shared clonotypes between healthy human individuals (TCRdb year 2020). Broadly, across the study: Three men and two women, aged 18 to 49 years, made up the cohort. For each donor, three plates each were used for CD4 naive and CD4 memory, two plates were used for CD8 naive, and one plate was used for CD8 memory. Libraries were prepared and TCR repertoires were sequenced by different laboratories using diverse techniques, in order to increase sequencing depth and limit assay-specific biases. To estimate repertoire size and how much clonotype sharing occurs between individuals, the study deeply sequenced the blood TCR repertoires of five healthy adults. Per donor, leukapheresis produced somewhere between about 0.85 and 8.9 billion PBMCs. The full study reports these points: Clonotypes shared by all four sorted-subset donors showed higher generation probabilities than non-shared clonotypes. Sampling was restricted to blood, and TCR repertoires in tissues likely differ from the TCR repertoires found in blood. Naive subsets generally had larger estimated clonotype richness than memory subsets. The genetic and exposure-history diversity represented was limited by the small number of donors. Around 5% of naive CD4, 3% to 3.5% of naive CD8, 2% to 2.5% of memory CD4, and 0.4% of memory CD8 clonotypes were shared across several donors. Incomplete sequencing was indicated by rarefaction of sorted-subset datasets, despite the large sequencing depth. Based on pairwise subsampling, the degree of clonotype sharing among donors was expected to be affected by sequencing depth.

Using the deep immunoSEQ assay, multiplex PCR amplified TCR CDR3 regions from genomic DNA. For each cell subset, the extracted genomic DNA was distributed evenly across all wells of several immunoSEQ 96-well plates, and each plate served as one replicate. For sorted subsets, roughly 0.2 ug genomic DNA, equal to about 30,000 T cell genomes, was loaded into each replicate PCR. Purified libraries were quantified with a Qubit 3.0 fluorometer, sized on a Bioanalyzer 2100, and re-quantified with the KAPA Library Quantification kit. Each immunoSEQ 96-well plate was sequenced on its own single-read 150-cycle Illumina NextSeq 550 flow cell. In the authors' own workflow: Because the immunoSEQ output held only junctional sequences and lacked quality scores, the filtering could not match the filtering applied to full-length reads. To assign V/J genes and CDR3, sequences were annotated using PyIR, a Python wrapper for IgBLAST v1.9, with IMGT germline references. Any read was removed if the V/J assignment was weak (E-value above 1e-6), the CDR3 was missing, or the read contained stop codons, out-of-frame junctions, or ambiguous translated residues. V3J clonotypes were defined by identical inferred V gene, J gene, and CDR3 amino acid sequence. The percentage overlap between two repertoires was calculated by dividing the number of shared unique clonotypes by the size of the smaller repertoire. Three approaches were used to assess repertoire richness: RTK rarefaction, the Chao1 estimator, and Recon v2.1 estimates of unobserved clonotypes. Generation probabilities were computed with OLGA for all TCRbeta clonotypes obtained by the gDNA method from several donors. TCRdb stores this immuneACCESS table with in-frame sequences only. Part of the clones is absent; in the studies checked, under half of the shortfall reflects unresolved V genes, and no reason is known for the rest. V and J calls and clone size follow that table, whereas D and trimming were derived from the DNA. The sample includes about 2.3 million clones, with roughly 90% observed a single time. The top ten hold 0.37% of the sample.

Notes on this clone: The clone's antigen remains unknown. No per-base quality is available; no much larger clone lies one base away.

Donors were healthy HIV-negative adults with no recently reported acute infections or vaccinations. Every donor was a Caucasian adult living in Nashville, Tennessee, USA. Magnetic negative selection was used to enrich CD4+ T cells, after which naive cells were positively selected on CD45RA and the negative fraction became the memory subset. After blood collection by leukapheresis, PBMCs were isolated using Ficoll-Histopaque density gradient centrifugation and then cryopreserved in the vapor phase of liquid nitrogen. Purity and quantity of every magnetically sorted T cell population were checked by analytical flow cytometry. Genomic DNA was isolated from every sorted fraction and measured by UV absorbance on a Nanodrop 2000c. As encoded in the germline V gene, CDR1 is SGHTA while CDR2 is FQGNSA. The CDR3, cysteine through phenylalanine, is 13 amino acids long. The entry retains the CDR3 DNA only, 39 bases that are in frame from base 1. V loses 3 bases of germline sequence and J loses 7 bases, and the interval between the two ends is 13 bases.

The sequence came from a man aged 18 to 30 in good health. Some clones in this sample may be carry-over from other donors' samples. Material for sequencing was naive CD4+ T cells from PBMCs. This sample's cell subset or site label indicates: CD45RA+ positively selected. The chain employs TRBV7-2 and TRBJ2-7; there is no confident call for the D gene. The sequence in DNA is TGTGCCAGCAGCTTTAACGGTGGGCGGGAGCAGTACTTC. This sequence encodes CASSFNGGREQYF.